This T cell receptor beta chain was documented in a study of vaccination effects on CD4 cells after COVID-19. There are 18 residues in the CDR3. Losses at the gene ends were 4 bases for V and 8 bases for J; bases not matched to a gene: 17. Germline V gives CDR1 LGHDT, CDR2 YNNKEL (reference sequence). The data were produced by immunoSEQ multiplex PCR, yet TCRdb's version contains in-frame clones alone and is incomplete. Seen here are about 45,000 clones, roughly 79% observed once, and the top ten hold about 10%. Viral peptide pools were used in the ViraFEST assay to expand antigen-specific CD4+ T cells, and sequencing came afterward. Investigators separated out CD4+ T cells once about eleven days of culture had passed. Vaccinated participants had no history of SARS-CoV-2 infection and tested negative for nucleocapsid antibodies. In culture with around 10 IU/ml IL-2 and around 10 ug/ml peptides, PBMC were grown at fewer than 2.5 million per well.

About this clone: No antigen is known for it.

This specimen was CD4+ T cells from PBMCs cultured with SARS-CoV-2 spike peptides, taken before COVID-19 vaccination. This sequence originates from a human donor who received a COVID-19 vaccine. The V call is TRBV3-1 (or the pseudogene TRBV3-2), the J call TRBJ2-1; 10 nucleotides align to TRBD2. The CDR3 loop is CASSRTKSGGASFHEQFF. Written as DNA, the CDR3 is TGTGCCAGCAGCCGTACAAAGAGCGGGGGGGCCTCATTCCATGAGCAGTTCTTC.